The 13 T cell receptor beta chains presented below share a single source sample, sequenced in a study of OX40 agonist ivuxolimab in advanced cancers. Assay: immunoSEQ multiplex PCR; the TCRdb copy retains only in-frame clones and omits some. This table holds about 48,000 clones, over 80% found once. The material sequenced was CD4+ or CD8+ T cells sorted from blood, taken in a trial of the OX40 agonist ivuxolimab. These receptors were obtained from an adult with an advanced solid tumor such as melanoma, head and neck, liver or kidney cancer.

The chain joins TRBV27 to TRBJ2-7, with D unresolved. Germline V CDR1 and CDR2: MNHEY, SMNVEV (reference sequence). This CDR3 contains 10 residues. V shed 8 bases and J shed 3 bases, with 5 bases lying between them. The CDR3 region has the DNA TGTGCCAGCGGTCTCTACGAGCAGTACTTC. Encoded protein: CASGLYEQYF.

Here the CDR3 reads CASSEGTGNIQYF. The CDR3 DNA reads as TGTGCCAGCAGCGAGGGGACTGGGAACATTCAGTACTTC. This rearrangement joins TRBV9 to TRBJ2-4; possibly TRBD2 for D (6 bases). The germline V gene has CDR1 SGDLS and CDR2 YYNGEE. Trimming removed 3 bases from V and 7 bases from J, with 11 bases in between. The CDR3 extends over 13 amino acids.

The chain has TRBV21-1 and TRBJ1-6; whether TRBD1, the table's D call, matches the DNA was not checked. TRBV21-1 is marked as a pseudogene. This CDR3 is built from 15 residues. CDR3 sequence (DNA): TGTGCCAGCAGCCTAACAGGGAACTCTAATTCACCCCTCCACTTT. It is translated as CASSLTGNSNSPLHF.

V usage is TRBV2 and J usage is TRBJ1-4; possibly TRBD1 for D (5 bases). The germline V and J ends were trimmed by 4 bases and 7 bases, with 13 bases remaining between them. The V gene's germline CDR1 is SNHLY and CDR2 FYNNEI. The CDR3 contains 14 residues. CDR3 DNA sequence: TGTGCCAGCAGTGGTCAGGGCCGGGGTGAAAAACTGTTTTTT. It translates to CASSGQGRGEKLFF.

The chain combines TRBV7-6 with TRBJ2-7; 8 nucleotides agree with TRBD1. The V and J ends lost 3 bases and 4 bases, in that order; junction bases with no gene match: 8. Germline V gene data show CDR1 as SGHVS and CDR2 as FNYEAQ. CDR3 length equals 15 residues. CDR3: CASSLTFGDRYEQYF. The CDR3 DNA sequence: TGTGCCAGCAGCTTGACATTTGGGGACAGGTACGAGCAGTACTTC.

The chain recombines TRBV4-3 with TRBJ1-1; D may be TRBD1 (6 bases). Germline CDR1 LGHNA, CDR2 YSLEER. The CDR3 has 14 amino acids. The V end was cut by 2 bases, the J end by 4 bases, with 11 bases between. CDR3: CASSQPGQTTEAFF. The DNA for the CDR3 is TGCGCCAGCAGCCAACCCGGACAGACCACTGAAGCTTTCTTT.

The rearrangement uses TRBV7-2 and TRBJ1-6; 7 bases match TRBD1. The J segment lost 10 bases and the V segment lost 5 bases, leaving 8 bases of the junction unmatched. Germline-derived CDR1 and CDR2 are SGHTA and FQGNSA. The CDR3 sequence is 14 residues long. In DNA, the CDR3 is TGTGCCAGCAGCGCGCGACAGGGATACTCACCCCTCCACTTT. This gives the protein CASSARQGYSPLHF.

This clone has just one count. The rearrangement joins TRBV30 to TRBJ1-2; D remains unclear. Trimming removed 0 bases from V and 4 bases from J, with 6 bases in between. CDR1 is GTSNPN, CDR2 SVGIG, per germline (reference sequence). The length of the CDR3 is 12 residues. The chain's CDR3 is CAWSVHGYGYTF. CDR3 bases: TGTGCCTGGAGTGTTCATGGCTATGGCTACACCTTC.

The chain uses TRBV11-2 and TRBJ2-1; TRBD1 matches 7 bases. After removal of 8 bases from V and 1 base from J, the junction contained 14 bases not matched to a gene. Germline lookup yields CDR1 SGHAT and CDR2 FQNNGV. There are 17 residues in the CDR3. In DNA, the CDR3 is TGTGCCAGCGCTTCGGGTCGGGGACAGTCTTCCTACAATGAGCAGTTCTTC. This translates into CASASGRGQSSYNEQFF.

This rearrangement joins TRBV9 to TRBJ1-5, with TRBD1 identical over 9 bases. Germline CDR1 SGDLS, CDR2 YYNGEE. The ends lost 0 bases at V and 2 bases at J; junction bases unmatched: 3. The CDR3 contains 16 residues. The CDR3 loop reads CASSVGTGVGNQPQHF. In DNA form, the CDR3 reads TGTGCCAGCAGCGTAGGGACAGGGGTTGGCAATCAGCCCCAGCATTTT. Drawing the rest from reference TRBV9 and TRBJ1-5, the complete variable domain is DSGVTQTPKHLITATGQRVTLRCSPRSGDLSVYWYQQSLDQGLQFLIQYYNGEERAKGNILERFSAQQFPDLHSELNLSSLELGDSALYFCASSVGTGVGNQPQHFGDGTRLSIL.

V usage is TRBV9 and J usage is TRBJ2-1; no reliable D call. From germline, CDR1 is SGDLS and CDR2 YYNGEE. CDR3 length: 14 amino acids. V was pared by 1 base and J by 8 bases, with 13 bases between. The CDR3 nucleotides read TGTGCCAGCAGCGTAAGTCCCGAAGTGCATGAGCAGTTCTTC. It specifies CASSVSPEVHEQFF.

This chain uses TRBV5-4 with TRBJ1-2; the D gene is possibly TRBD1 (6 bases). V was clipped by 1 base and J by 3 bases, with 13 bases between them. CDR1 is SGHNT, CDR2 YYREEE, per germline (reference sequence). The CDR3 sequence is 15 residues long. The CDR3 DNA follows: TGTGCCAGCAGCTTGCAGGGGCCAGCCTACTATGGCTACACCTTC. Encoded protein: CASSLQGPAYYGYTF. The variable domain in full, with the rest retrieved from reference TRBV5-4 and TRBJ1-2, is ETGVTQSPTHLIKTRGQQVTLRCSSQSGHNTVSWYQQALGQGPQFIFQYYREEENGRGNFPPRFSGLQFPNYSSELNVNALELDDSALYLCASSLQGPAYYGYTFGSGTRLTVV.

The V and J genes are TRBV6-5 and TRBJ1-5; no firm D call. V lost 3 bases, J lost 5 bases, and 8 bases lay in between. Germline loops: CDR1 MNHEY, CDR2 SVGAGI. The CDR3 is 13 residues long. The CDR3 reads CASSYSRDQPQHF. The CDR3 nucleotides are TGTGCCAGCAGTTATTCACGAGATCAGCCCCAGCATTTT.